The 10 T cell receptor beta chains below were found in one sample sequenced in a study of T-cell memory formation after mild COVID-19. TCRdb re-called the 5' RACE reads through MiXCR, storing one row per CDR3 protein. This table holds around 320,000 distinct CDR3 sequences, approximately 20% found once. Input material: PBMCs or a T cell subset sorted from them (not recorded which). These receptors were obtained from a young man who had mild COVID-19 (a few samples of this study predate the infection). Cell type and time point are not known.

This chain links TRBV7-2 with TRBJ1-2; no clear D. Germline-derived CDR1 and CDR2 are SGHTA and FQGNSA. With 4 bases removed from V and 10 bases from J, the gap between germline ends came to 19 bases. This CDR3 spans 14 amino acids. CDR3 DNA sequence: TGTGCCAGCAGCTCCACTCCTGTCCGCAGGCACTACACCTTC. Protein sequence: CASSSTPVRRHYTF. The complete variable domain, with remaining parts taken from reference TRBV7-2 and TRBJ1-2, reads GAGVSQSPSNKVTEKGKDVELRCDPISGHTALYWYRQSLGQGLEFLIYFQGNSAPDKSGLPSDRFSAERTGGSVSTLTIQRTQQEDSAVYLCASSSTPVRRHYTFGSGTRLTVV.

V and J are TRBV20-1 and TRBJ2-3, with TRBD1 identical over 8 bases. This CDR3 has 15 residues. Germline assignment: CDR1 DFQATT and CDR2 SNEGSKA (reference sequence). The V and J ends lost 5 bases and 4 bases, in that order; junction bases with no gene match: 11. CDR3 sequence (DNA): TGCAGTGCTCCCGCAGGGGGCGAGGGGGCAGATACGCAGTATTTT. Translating gives CSAPAGGEGADTQYF.

This clonotype occurred a few times. The rearrangement links TRBV7-9 to TRBJ1-1; no clear D. Germline V lookup: CDR1 SEHNR, CDR2 FQNEAQ (reference sequence). CDR3 length: 13 amino acids. Trimming left V 1 base short and J 4 bases short, with 7 bases between. The CDR3 DNA reads TGTGCCAGCAGCTTAGACGGAGGCACTGAAGCTTTCTTT. Amino acids: CASSLDGGTEAFF. The whole variable domain, filled in from reference TRBV7-9 and TRBJ1-1, reads DTGVSQNPRHKITKRGQNVTFRCDPISEHNRLYWYRQTLGQGPEFLTYFQNEAQLEKSRLLSDRFSAERPKGSFSTLEIQRTEQGDSAMYLCASSLDGGTEAFFGQGTRLTVV.

This clonotype has a count of ten or more. This chain uses TRBV6-4 with TRBJ2-2; D is possibly TRBD1 (5 bases). The V gene lost 4 bases and the J gene lost 4 bases, with 16 bases spanning the gap. The CDR3 length is 16 residues. Germline V gene data show CDR1 as MRHNA and CDR2 as SNTAGT. The CDR3 sequence is CASSVSTQGGTGELFF. The DNA for the CDR3 is TGTGCCAGCAGTGTATCCACCCAGGGCGGCACCGGGGAGCTGTTTTTT.

The table lists this clonotype with a few counts. The V gene is TRBV5-5, the J gene TRBJ1-3; D may be TRBD1 (5 bases). Germline V gene data show CDR1 as SGHKS and CDR2 as YYEKEE (reference sequence). V was trimmed by 7 bases and J by 6 bases, leaving 20 bases between them. There are 15 residues in the CDR3. As DNA, the CDR3 is TGTGCCAGCGCCGCGGGGCGAAGGTCGGAAAACACCATATATTTT. Translated, it gives CASAAGRRSENTIYF.

This clonotype was picked up a small number of times. The chain employs TRBV7-9 and TRBJ1-1, with D maybe TRBD1 (5 bases). The CDR3 is made up of 16 amino acids. Germline V gene lookup returns CDR1 SEHNR and CDR2 FQNEAQ (reference sequence). Trimming pared 0 bases from V and 7 bases from J, leaving 18 bases between. The CDR3 DNA reads TGTGCCAGCAGCTTAGCCGGGGGTCAGTTGAAAGGTGAAGCTTTCTTT. Protein product: CASSLAGGQLKGEAFF. Complete variable domain (other parts from reference TRBV7-9 and TRBJ1-1): DTGVSQNPRHKITKRGQNVTFRCDPISEHNRLYWYRQTLGQGPEFLTYFQNEAQLEKSRLLSDRFSAERPKGSFSTLEIQRTEQGDSAMYLCASSLAGGQLKGEAFFGQGTRLTVV.

This clonotype was seen a few times. The V call is TRBV15, the J call TRBJ2-3; 11 positions agree with TRBD1. CDR3 length: 15 amino acids. Germline V lookup: CDR1 LNHNV, CDR2 YYDKDF (reference sequence). V was pared by 1 base and J by 5 bases, with 2 bases of the junction left unmatched. The CDR3 DNA reads TGTGCCACCAGCAGAGGGGACAGGGGGATAGATACGCAGTATTTT. It translates to CATSRGDRGIDTQYF.

The rearrangement joins TRBV4-1 to TRBJ2-7, with D possibly being TRBD2 (6 bases). The length of the CDR3 is 14 residues. The ends were cut back, 4 bases at V and 3 bases at J, with 13 bases in the middle. From germline, CDR1 is MGHRA and CDR2 YSYEKL. CDR3 DNA: TGCGCCAGCAGCCGTTCCGGGAGTGACTACGAGCAGTACTTC. Its protein product is CASSRSGSDYEQYF.

The sample holds a few counts of this clonotype. The chain combines TRBV6-6 with TRBJ2-3, with D unresolved. Trimming pared 2 bases from V and 4 bases from J, leaving 16 bases between. The CDR3 sequence is 16 residues long. Germline V gene sequence: CDR1 MNHNY, CDR2 SVGAGI (reference sequence). The CDR3 DNA follows: TGTGCCAGCAGTTACCCGCCGCTGGCAGATCCAGATACGCAGTATTTT. Its translation: CASSYPPLADPDTQYF.

This clonotype was recorded at least ten times. The J gene is TRBJ2-3, the V gene TRBV5-1; 10 bases match TRBD2. CDR3 length equals 15 residues. Germline CDR1 reads SGHRS; CDR2 reads YFSETQ. With 0 bases clipped from V and 4 bases from J, the junction kept 2 bases outside the gene matches. CDR3 DNA sequence: TGCGCCAGCAGCTTGGGGACTAGCGGCGCAGATACGCAGTATTTT. This translates into CASSLGTSGADTQYF. The full variable domain, its missing parts supplied by reference TRBV5-1 and TRBJ2-3, is KAGVTQTPRYLIKTRGQQVTLSCSPISGHRSVSWYQQTPGQGLQFLFEYFSETQRNKGNFPGRFSGRQFSNSRSEMNVSTLELGDSALYLCASSLGTSGADTQYFGPGTRLTVL.